The T cell receptor (beta chain) described here comes from a study of beta chain features in type 1 diabetes. Looking at the study overall: Examination covered over 85,000,000 sorted cells spanning all samples. Study-level results: Sequencing used cDNA, and cells with high TCR expression could therefore be over-represented.

Every donor provided one heparinised blood draw, which averaged about 120 mL. The authors reverse transcribed all of the isolated RNA, so sequencing captured expressed TCRB transcripts. Clones were read by immunoSEQ multiplex PCR, and TCRdb kept only the in-frame ones, dropping some. The repertoire holds about 210,000 clones, with about a tenth as singletons. This clone was seen repeatedly, ten times or more. As yet, its antigen is unknown. This receptor was identified in a man aged 18 to 30 in good health. Sequenced sample: central memory CD4+ T cells from blood.

The DNA of the CDR3 is TGTGCCAGCAGTGAATCACTGGATCAGTACTTC. Its translation: CASSESLDQYF. The rearrangement uses TRBV6-1 and TRBJ2-7; D is unclear. The CDR3 covers 11 residues. Trimming cost V 2 bases and J 10 bases, with 9 bases left between them. Germline V gives CDR1 MNHNS, CDR2 SASEGT.